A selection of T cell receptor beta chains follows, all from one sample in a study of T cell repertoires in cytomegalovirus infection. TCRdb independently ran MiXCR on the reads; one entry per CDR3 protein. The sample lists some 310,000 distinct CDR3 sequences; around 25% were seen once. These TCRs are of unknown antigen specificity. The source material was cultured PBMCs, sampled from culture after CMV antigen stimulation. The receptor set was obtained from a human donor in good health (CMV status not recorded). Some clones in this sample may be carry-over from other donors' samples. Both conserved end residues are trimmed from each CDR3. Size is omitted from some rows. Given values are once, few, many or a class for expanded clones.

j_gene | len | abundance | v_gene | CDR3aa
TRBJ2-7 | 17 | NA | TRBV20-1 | SARKALSGLAGSSYEQY
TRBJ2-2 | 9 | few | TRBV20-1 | SEEVAGELF
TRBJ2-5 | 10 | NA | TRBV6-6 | ASSYDAETQY
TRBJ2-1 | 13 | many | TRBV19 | ATEDRGPRPNEQF
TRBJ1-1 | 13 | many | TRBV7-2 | ASSLDGGTFPEAF
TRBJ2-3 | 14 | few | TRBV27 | ASSLSPRSSTDTQY
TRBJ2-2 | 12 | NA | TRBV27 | ASQRILNTGELF
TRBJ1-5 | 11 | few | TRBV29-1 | SVGENSNQPQH
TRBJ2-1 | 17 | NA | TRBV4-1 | ASSQDPGTSGMGRNEQF
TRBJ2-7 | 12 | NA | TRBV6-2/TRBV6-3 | ASSKQGGSYEQY
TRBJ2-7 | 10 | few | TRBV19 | ASSGLFYEQY
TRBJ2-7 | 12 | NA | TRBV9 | ASSAPGLDLEQY
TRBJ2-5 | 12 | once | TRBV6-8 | ASTLTRFQETQY
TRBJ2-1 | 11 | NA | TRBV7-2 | ASRDGTYNEQF
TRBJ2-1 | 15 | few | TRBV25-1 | ASSELGSGGAYNEQF
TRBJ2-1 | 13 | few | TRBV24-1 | ATSPSGGAYNEQF
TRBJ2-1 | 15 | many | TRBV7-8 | ASSLGGSGATYNEQF
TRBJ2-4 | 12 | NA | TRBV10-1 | ASSDGGSKNIQY
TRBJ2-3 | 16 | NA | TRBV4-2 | ASSQMTDSYTGTDTQY
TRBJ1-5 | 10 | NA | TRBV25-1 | ASNRSGQPQH
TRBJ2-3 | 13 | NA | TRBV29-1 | SVEGGQRGTDTQY
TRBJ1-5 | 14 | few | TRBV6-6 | ASTNRAGGSNQPQH
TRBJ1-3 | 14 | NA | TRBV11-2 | ASSLDGPSTRDTIY
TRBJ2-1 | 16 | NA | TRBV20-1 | SASGTSGTPLNYNEQF
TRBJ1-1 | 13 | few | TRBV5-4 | ASSSIRTENTEAF
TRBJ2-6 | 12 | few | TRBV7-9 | ASSPRGGANVLT
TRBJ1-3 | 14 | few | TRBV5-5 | ASSLAVGGSGNTIY
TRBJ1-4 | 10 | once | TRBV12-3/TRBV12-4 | ASSLQSVKLF
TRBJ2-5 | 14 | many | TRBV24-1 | ATSDKIRGVQETQY
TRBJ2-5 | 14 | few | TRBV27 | ASSSLLGTGKETQY
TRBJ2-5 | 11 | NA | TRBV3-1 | ASRQAGGETQY